A single sample is the source of the 26 T cell receptor beta chains below, sequenced in a study of blood T cell repertoires in COVID-19. TCRdb keeps only in-frame clones here, not all; method: immunoSEQ multiplex PCR. The table shows tens of thousands of clones, with around 90% occurring only once. Sequences were obtained from peripheral blood. All receptors derive from a man in his fifties with active COVID-19.

This clone was found a few times. The rearrangement links TRBV5-4 to TRBJ1-2; D remains ambiguous. Germline V CDR1 and CDR2: SGHNT, YYREEE (reference sequence). The V end was cut by 0 bases, the J end by 3 bases, with 3 bases between. This CDR3 region has 12 residues. CDR3 loop: CASSLDYYGYTF. The DNA for the CDR3 is TGTGCCAGCAGCTTGGACTACTATGGCTACACCTTC.

The CDR3 DNA sequence: TGTGCCAGCAGCCGACCAGGGGAAGGCTATGGCTACACCTTC. Translating gives CASSRPGEGYGYTF. The genes are TRBV6-6 and TRBJ1-2; the D gene is possibly TRBD1 (6 bases). The germline V gene encodes CDR1 MNHNY and CDR2 SVGAGI (reference sequence). V was clipped by 6 bases and J by 4 bases, with 15 bases between them. The CDR3 covers 14 residues.

V usage is TRBV10-3 and J usage is TRBJ2-1, with a tentative D call TRBD2 (5 bases). Trimming cost V 0 bases and J 2 bases, with 8 bases left between them. Germline V gives CDR1 ENHRY, CDR2 SYGVKD. This CDR3 comprises 15 residues. In DNA form, the CDR3 reads TGTGCCATCAGTGAGTCCAGCGGACCCTACAATGAGCAGTTCTTC. Amino acids: CAISESSGPYNEQFF.

This clone was detected only a few times. The gene calls are TRBV28 and TRBJ2-1, with TRBD2 identical over 9 bases. The germline V gene has CDR1 MDHEN and CDR2 SYDVKM. The ends lost 3 bases at V and 6 bases at J; junction bases unmatched: 9. The CDR3 runs 16 residues. CDR3 sequence: CASSFEGLAGSNEQFF. The CDR3 bases are TGTGCCAGCAGTTTTGAGGGGCTAGCGGGATCCAATGAGCAGTTCTTC.

The gene calls are TRBV6-2 or TRBV6-3 and TRBJ2-7; 8 bases map to TRBD1. CDR1 and CDR2 from the germline V gene are MNHEY and SVGEGT. The CDR3 covers 18 residues. V trimming: 0 bases; J trimming: 3 bases; junction bases outside the gene matches: 13. In nucleotides, the CDR3 is TGTGCCAGCAGTTACTCGGGCCAGGGGGCGAACTGGCGCTACGAGCAGTACTTC. Its protein is CASSYSGQGANWRYEQYF.

This clone was detected a few times. This chain connects TRBV7-8 to TRBJ1-5; TRBD1 aligns across 8 bases. Germline V gene lookup returns CDR1 SGHVS and CDR2 FQNEAQ. The CDR3 has 16 amino acids. Trimming cost V 6 bases and J 2 bases; bases outside gene matches: 9. For the CDR3, the DNA is TGTGCCAGCAGTTTTCAGGGGGCGCTAGGCAATCAGCCCCAGCATTTT. Its protein is CASSFQGALGNQPQHF.

V and J are TRBV27 and TRBJ2-7; 8 nucleotides agree with TRBD1. Germline V gene sequence: CDR1 MNHEY, CDR2 SMNVEV (reference sequence). The CDR3 runs to 14 residues. After removal of 3 bases from V and 3 bases from J, the junction contained 4 bases not matched to a gene. CDR3 in DNA: TGTGCCAGCAGTTTCGGGACAGGAGTCTACGAGCAGTACTTC. Its protein is CASSFGTGVYEQYF.

The J gene is TRBJ2-1, the V gene TRBV18; 12 positions match TRBD2. Germline V CDR1 and CDR2: KGHSH, LQKENI. The CDR3 loop spans 17 amino acids. V shed 2 bases, J shed 4 bases, and the junction held 6 bases outside the gene matches. CDR3: CASSPWGGTSGYNEQFF. In nucleotides, the CDR3 is TGTGCCAGCTCACCATGGGGCGGGACTAGCGGGTACAATGAGCAGTTCTTC.

The V gene is TRBV7-2, the J gene TRBJ2-5; 9 bases align to TRBD2. Germline CDR1 and CDR2: SGHTA and FQGNSA. CDR3 length equals 16 residues. Trimming took 5 bases from V and 4 from J; bases not matched to a gene: 11. In DNA form, the CDR3 reads TGTGCCAGCAGCCGTGCGAGCGGGAGGAACGGAGAGACCCAGTACTTC. Its translation: CASSRASGRNGETQYF. The full variable domain, in which reference TRBV7-2 and TRBJ2-5 provide the parts outside the CDR3, is GAGVSQSPSNKVTEKGKDVELRCDPISGHTALYWYRQSLGQGLEFLIYFQGNSAPDKSGLPSDRFSAERTGGSVSTLTIQRTQQEDSAVYLCASSRASGRNGETQYFGPGTRLLVL.

The V and J genes are TRBV14 and TRBJ1-1; the D gene is possibly TRBD1 (5 bases). The CDR3 spans 15 residues. V gave up 4 bases and J gave up 1 base, with 13 bases separating them. CDR1 and CDR2 (germline): SGHDN, FVKESK. CDR3 bases: TGTGCCAGCAGCCCCATTCGGGGGTGGAACACTGAAGCTTTCTTT. It codes for CASSPIRGWNTEAFF.

This chain joins TRBV6-2 or TRBV6-3 and TRBJ1-1; 7 bases are shared with TRBD1. The ends lost 5 bases at V and 0 bases at J; junction bases unmatched: 3. CDR1 is MNHEY and CDR2 is SVGEGT in the germline V gene. The CDR3 length is 14 residues. In DNA, the CDR3 is TGTGCCAGCAGTCAGGGACAGCTGAACACTGAAGCTTTCTTT. It codes for CASSQGQLNTEAFF.

In this sample, this clone turned up a few times. The chain carries TRBV6-4 and TRBJ2-3; the D is unclear. CDR1 is MRHNA and CDR2 is SNTAGT in the germline V gene. The V gene lost 0 bases and the J gene lost 2 bases, with 6 bases spanning the gap. This CDR3 contains 14 residues. Written as DNA, the CDR3 is TGTGCCAGCAGTGACTCCACAGACACAGATACGCAGTATTTT. Translation: CASSDSTDTDTQYF.

The V and J genes are TRBV28 and TRBJ2-2; 11 bases line up with TRBD2. CDR1 and CDR2 (germline): MDHEN, SYDVKM. With 4 bases clipped from V and 6 bases from J, the junction kept 7 bases outside the gene matches. The CDR3 contains 16 residues. The CDR3 is CASSSTSGGRAGELFF. CDR3 DNA sequence: TGTGCCAGCAGTTCTACTAGCGGGGGCCGGGCCGGGGAGCTGTTTTTT.

The genes are TRBV3-1 (or the pseudogene TRBV3-2) and TRBJ2-1; 14 positions agree with TRBD2. CDR1 and CDR2 (germline): LGHDT, YNNKEL (reference sequence). This CDR3 is 15 amino acids long. Losses at the gene ends were 4 bases for V and 7 bases for J; bases not matched to a gene: 3. CDR3 bases: TGTGCCAGCAGCCCAGGACTAGCGGGAGGAAATGAGCAGTTCTTC. Translating gives CASSPGLAGGNEQFF.

Here the CDR3 reads CASSLGPGLASYNEQFF. For the CDR3, the DNA is TGTGCCAGCAGCTTAGGCCCGGGACTAGCGAGTTACAATGAGCAGTTCTTC. V is TRBV11-2 and J is TRBJ2-1, with 10 bases matching TRBD2. This CDR3 region has 17 residues. The germline V gene has CDR1 SGHAT and CDR2 FQNNGV. J gave up 4 bases and V 1 base, and 7 bases lay outside the gene matches.

This chain uses TRBV27 with TRBJ2-1; 10 nucleotides line up with TRBD2. J lost 8 bases, V lost 4 bases, and 11 bases had no gene match. The CDR3 totals 16 residues. In germline, CDR1 is MNHEY, CDR2 SMNVEV (reference sequence). The CDR3 sequence is CASSSTGSGRFDEQFF. CDR3 in DNA: TGTGCCAGCAGTTCCACGGGTAGCGGGAGGTTTGATGAGCAGTTCTTC.

This clone was found a few times. The chain is built from TRBV19 and TRBJ1-5; no clear D gene. Per the germline V gene, CDR1 is LNHDA and CDR2 is SQIVND (reference sequence). This CDR3 has 13 amino acids. V was trimmed by 9 bases and J by 0 bases, leaving 9 bases between them. Written as DNA, the CDR3 is TGTGCCAGCCGACATGATAGCAATCAGCCCCAGCATTTT. This encodes CASRHDSNQPQHF.

This clone was seen once. DNA of the CDR3: TGTGCCAGCAGTCCCGGGACAGGGGCTGGAAACACCATATATTTT. Translating it yields CASSPGTGAGNTIYF. This chain connects TRBV6-4 to TRBJ1-3; 10 nucleotides line up with TRBD1. V lost 5 bases and J lost 2; bases outside the gene matches: 3. Germline lookup yields CDR1 MRHNA and CDR2 SNTAGT. This CDR3 has 15 amino acids.

The chain carries TRBV10-3 and TRBJ1-5; 8 bases are a match to TRBD1. This CDR3 contains 14 residues. The germline CDR1 and CDR2 sequences are ENHRY and SYGVKD. The J segment lost 0 bases and the V segment lost 11 bases, leaving 6 bases of the junction unmatched. CDR3 nucleotides: TGTGCCTCAACCGGGACAGGTAGCAATCAGCCCCAGCATTTT. This sequence encodes CASTGTGSNQPQHF.

The gene calls are TRBV7-6 and TRBJ2-3, with 8 bases fitting TRBD1. There are 16 residues in the CDR3. V lost 5 bases to trimming and J lost 1 base; unmatched junction nucleotides: 8. Germline V gene data show CDR1 as SGHVS and CDR2 as FNYEAQ. The DNA for the CDR3 is TGTGCCAGCAGCCTAAGGACAGGGTTGGGCACAGATACGCAGTATTTT. Its protein product is CASSLRTGLGTDTQYF.

The chain joins TRBV16 to TRBJ1-5, with TRBD1 as a possible D gene (6 bases). Per the germline V gene, CDR1 is KGHSY and CDR2 is FQNENV. Trimming shortened V by 5 bases and J by 5 bases, and 13 bases separated the two germline ends. This CDR3 comprises 14 residues. The CDR3 region is CASSLGQGDQPQHF. Written as DNA, the CDR3 is TGTGCCAGCAGCTTGGGACAAGGTGATCAGCCCCAGCATTTT.

This chain joins TRBV7-3 and TRBJ2-7; 7 bases align to TRBD2. This CDR3 is 15 amino acids long. With V trimmed by 6 bases and J by 2 bases, 10 bases remained unmatched. CDR1 and CDR2 from the germline V gene are SGHTA and FQGTGA. The CDR3 protein is CASRSAHGGTYEQYF. The DNA for the CDR3 is TGTGCCAGCAGGTCCGCCCACGGGGGGACCTACGAGCAGTACTTC.

The chain combines TRBV7-2 with TRBJ2-7; possibly TRBD1 for D (5 bases). Germline assignment: CDR1 SGHTA and CDR2 FQGNSA. With 2 bases removed from V and 3 bases from J, the gap between germline ends came to 5 bases. There are 12 residues in the CDR3. This CDR3 reads CASSLQGYEQYF. The CDR3 region has the DNA TGTGCCAGCAGCTTACAGGGCTACGAGCAGTACTTC.

The table lists this clone with a count of one. The chain recombines TRBV4-2 with TRBJ2-7; 7 bases match TRBD2. With V trimmed by 4 bases and J by 3 bases, 6 bases remained unmatched. Germline V gene sequence: CDR1 LGHNA, CDR2 YNFKEQ. The CDR3 length is 14 residues. CDR3 in amino acids: CASSRERGRYEQYF. The CDR3 DNA sequence: TGTGCCAGCAGCCGGGAGCGGGGACGCTACGAGCAGTACTTC.

In its sample, this clone was seen once. This chain links TRBV7-3 with TRBJ2-3; D ambiguous. CDR1 and CDR2 from the germline V gene are SGHTA and FQGTGA. CDR3 length: 13 amino acids. V was clipped by 2 bases and J by 4 bases, with 7 bases between them. CDR3 amino acids: CASSLLGSDTQYF. The CDR3 DNA reads as TGTGCCAGCAGCTTACTAGGTTCAGATACGCAGTATTTT.

This chain uses TRBV24-1 with TRBJ2-2; weak D call: TRBD2 (6 bases). Trimming took 6 bases from V and 3 from J, leaving 13 bases between them. Germline-derived CDR1 and CDR2 are KGHDR and SFDVKD. CDR3 size: 15 residues. CDR3 in amino acids: CATSLGTRDTGELFF. Here the CDR3 DNA reads TGTGCCACCAGTTTAGGGACTCGCGACACCGGGGAGCTGTTTTTT.